This is a list of T cell receptor beta chains from one sample in a study of intratumoral heterogeneity in liver cancer. Only in-frame clones appear in the TCRdb table, and some are missing; sequencing was by immunoSEQ multiplex PCR. In the table there are thousands of clones, 68% of which are singletons. The sequencing here drew on tumor-adjacent normal tissue, taken before any cancer treatment. Every receptor here comes from a man aged 65 to 85 with hepatocellular carcinoma. Each CDR3 is given with its conserved first and last residue. Fields, in order: J gene, D gene, clone size, V gene, CDR3 protein, CDR3 DNA. D genes are given only for firm matches. For some rows the clone size is stated as once, few or many, or as a class when expanded; others skip it.

TRBJ1-1 | . | . | TRBV10-3 | CAISDRPTEAFF | TGTGCCATCAGCGACCGCCCGACTGAAGCTTTCTTT
TRBJ2-5 | . | . | TRBV7-2 | CASRKSSTQETQYF | TGTGCCAGCAGGAAGTCCAGCACCCAAGAGACCCAGTACTTC
TRBJ2-1 | . | few | TRBV15 | CATSSLGESSYNEQFF | TGTGCCACCAGCAGCCTCGGGGAAAGCTCCTACAATGAGCAGTTCTTC
TRBJ1-2 | TRBD1 | . | TRBV2 | CANRDREGGYTF | TGTGCCAACCGGGACAGGGAGGGTGGCTACACCTTC
TRBJ2-3 | . | few | TRBV14 | CASSQDPGATDTQYF | TGTGCCAGCAGCCAAGATCCAGGGGCAACAGATACGCAGTATTTT
TRBJ2-6 | . | . | TRBV6-4 | CASSDTSGANVLTF | TGTGCCAGCAGTGACACTTCTGGGGCCAACGTCCTGACTTTC
TRBJ1-2 | . | few | TRBV2 | CASSGTDGYTF | TGTGCCAGCAGTGGGACAGATGGCTACACCTTC
TRBJ2-7 | TRBD2 | . | TRBV7-6 | CASSSLGGEQYF | TGTGCCAGCAGCTCCCTCGGGGGGGAGCAGTACTTC
TRBJ1-1 | . | . | TRBV14 | CASSHLDTWNTEAFF | TGTGCCAGCAGCCACCTGGACACGTGGAACACTGAAGCTTTCTTT
TRBJ2-5 | . | few | TRBV3-1/TRBV3-2 | CASSLGGGLKETQYF | TGTGCCAGCAGTCTGGGAGGGGGGTTAAAAGAGACCCAGTACTTC
TRBJ1-1 | TRBD1 | . | TRBV13 | CASSYRGGTEAFF | TGTGCCAGCAGCTACAGGGGAGGGACTGAAGCTTTCTTT
TRBJ2-5 | TRBD2 | . | TRBV9 | CASSVATSGVDQETQYF | TGTGCCAGCAGCGTAGCAACTAGCGGGGTGGACCAAGAGACCCAGTACTTC
TRBJ2-1 | TRBD2 | few | TRBV4-1 | CASSQDPLAGGLSYEQFF | TGCGCCAGCAGCCAAGACCCCCTAGCGGGGGGGCTTAGTTATGAGCAGTTCTTC
TRBJ1-1 | TRBD1 | . | TRBV3-1/TRBV3-2 | CASSRRGTGHTEAFF | TGTGCCAGCAGCCGCAGGGGGACTGGGCACACTGAAGCTTTCTTT
TRBJ1-2 | . | . | TRBV12-5 | CASGLPGQSNYGYTF | TGTGCTAGTGGTTTGCCCGGACAGTCGAACTATGGCTACACCTTC
TRBJ2-1 | TRBD2 | . | TRBV30 | CAWSVLLAGDEQFF | TGTGCCTGGAGTGTACTGCTAGCGGGGGATGAGCAGTTCTTC
TRBJ2-5 | . | . | TRBV11-2 | CASSRDRGETQYF | TGTGCCAGCAGCCGGGACCGGGGAGAGACCCAGTACTTC
TRBJ1-2 | . | . | TRBV9 | CASSARTAYGYTF | TGTGCCAGCAGCGCAAGGACAGCCTATGGCTACACCTTC
TRBJ2-2 | . | . | TRBV7-2 | CASSLAGAAGELFF | TGTGCCAGCAGCTTAGCCGGGGCTGCCGGGGAGCTGTTTTTT
TRBJ1-1 | . | . | TRBV11-3 | CASSLAGYTEAFF | TGTGCCAGCAGCTTAGCCGGGTACACTGAAGCTTTCTTT
TRBJ2-7 | . | once | TRBV5-6 | CASSSAPGQSYEQYF | TGTGCCAGCAGCTCGGCCCCCGGACAGTCCTACGAGCAGTACTTC
TRBJ2-7 | . | once | TRBV7-9 | CASSNRQFPEQYF | TGTGCCAGCAGCAACAGACAGTTCCCCGAGCAGTACTTC
TRBJ2-2 | . | . | TRBV12-3/TRBV12-4 | CASSPDTGGVLFF | TGTGCCAGCAGTCCCGATACAGGGGGGGTGCTGTTTTTT
TRBJ2-1 | . | . | TRBV19 | CASITGYNEQFF | TGTGCCAGTATTACAGGCTACAATGAGCAGTTCTTC
TRBJ1-2 | . | . | TRBV7-9 | CASSLNGARDYGYTF | TGTGCCAGCAGCTTAAACGGGGCGAGGGACTATGGCTACACCTTC
TRBJ2-7 | . | . | TRBV4-3 | CASSQDRDRSYEQYF | TGCGCCAGCAGCCAAGATCGGGATAGGTCCTACGAGCAGTACTTC
TRBJ1-1 | TRBD1 | . | TRBV5-4 | CASSPDRASEAFF | TGTGCCAGCAGCCCGGACAGGGCATCTGAAGCTTTCTTT
TRBJ2-5 | . | . | TRBV3-1/TRBV3-2 | CASSYPQETQYF | TGTGCCAGCAGCTACCCTCAAGAGACCCAGTACTTC
TRBJ1-1 | TRBD1 | . | TRBV2 | CASRGQANTEAFF | TGTGCCAGCAGGGGACAGGCCAACACTGAAGCTTTCTTT
TRBJ1-1 | . | . | TRBV6-5 | CASSKKGDTNTEAFF | TGTGCCAGCAGTAAAAAAGGGGACACGAACACTGAAGCTTTCTTT
TRBJ2-3 | TRBD1 | once | TRBV6-2/TRBV6-3 | CASSYDRGRENTQYF | TGTGCCAGCAGTTACGACAGGGGGCGCGAAAATACGCAGTATTTT
TRBJ2-3 | TRBD2 | few | TRBV23-1 | CASSQSWGSGGASTDTQYF | TGCGCCAGCAGTCAATCATGGGGTAGCGGGGGGGCTAGCACAGATACGCAGTATTTT
TRBJ1-5 | . | . | TRBV4-3 | CASSQTRAGVNQPQHF | TGCGCCAGCAGCCAGACCAGGGCAGGGGTAAATCAGCCCCAGCATTTT
TRBJ2-2 | . | . | TRBV18 | CASSPINTGELFF | TGTGCCAGCTCACCAATTAATACCGGGGAGCTGTTTTTT
TRBJ2-1 | . | medium-sized | TRBV24-1 | CATSDLLYNEQFF | TGTGCCACCAGTGATTTGCTCTACAATGAGCAGTTCTTC